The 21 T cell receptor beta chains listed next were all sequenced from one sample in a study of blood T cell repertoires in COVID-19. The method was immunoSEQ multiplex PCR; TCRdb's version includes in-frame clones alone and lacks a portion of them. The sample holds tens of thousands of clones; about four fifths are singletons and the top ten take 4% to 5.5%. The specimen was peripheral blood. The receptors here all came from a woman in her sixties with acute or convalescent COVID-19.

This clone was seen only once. The CDR3 DNA sequence: TGTGCCAGCAGCCAAGAGGGGGCAGGGGAAGGGGAAAAACTGTTTTTT. This codes for CASSQEGAGEGEKLFF. The chain is built from TRBV3-1 (or the pseudogene TRBV3-2) and TRBJ1-4; D possibly corresponds to TRBD1 (6 bases). The CDR3 length is 16 residues. Trimming cost V 0 bases and J 8 bases, with 16 bases left between them. Germline CDR1 and CDR2: LGHDT and YNNKEL (reference sequence).

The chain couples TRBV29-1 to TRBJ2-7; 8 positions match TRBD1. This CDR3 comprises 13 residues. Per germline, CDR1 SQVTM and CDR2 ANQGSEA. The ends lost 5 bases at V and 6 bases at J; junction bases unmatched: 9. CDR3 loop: CSVRKAGGGEQYF. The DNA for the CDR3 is TGCAGCGTTAGGAAAGCAGGGGGCGGCGAGCAGTACTTC.

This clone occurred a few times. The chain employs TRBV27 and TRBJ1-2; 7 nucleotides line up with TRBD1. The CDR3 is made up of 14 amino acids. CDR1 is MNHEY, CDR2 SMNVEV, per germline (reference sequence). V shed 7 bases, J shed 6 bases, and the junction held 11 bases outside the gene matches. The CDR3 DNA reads TGTGCCAGCAAGTGGCAGGGGGAAAGGGATGGCTACACCTTC. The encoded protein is CASKWQGERDGYTF.

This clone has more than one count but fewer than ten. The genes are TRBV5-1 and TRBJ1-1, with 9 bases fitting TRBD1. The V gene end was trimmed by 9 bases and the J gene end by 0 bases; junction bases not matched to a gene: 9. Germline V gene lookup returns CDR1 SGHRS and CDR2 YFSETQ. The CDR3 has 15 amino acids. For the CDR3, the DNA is TGCGCCACCAGACCGGGACAGGGCATGAACACTGAAGCTTTCTTT. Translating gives CATRPGQGMNTEAFF.

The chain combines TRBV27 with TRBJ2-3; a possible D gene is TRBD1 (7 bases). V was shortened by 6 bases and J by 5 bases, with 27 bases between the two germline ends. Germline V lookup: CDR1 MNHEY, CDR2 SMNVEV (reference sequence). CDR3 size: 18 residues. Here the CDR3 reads CASSHLRARQGEVDTQYF. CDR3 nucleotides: TGTGCCAGCAGCCATCTTCGAGCTCGGCAGGGGGAGGTAGATACGCAGTATTTT.

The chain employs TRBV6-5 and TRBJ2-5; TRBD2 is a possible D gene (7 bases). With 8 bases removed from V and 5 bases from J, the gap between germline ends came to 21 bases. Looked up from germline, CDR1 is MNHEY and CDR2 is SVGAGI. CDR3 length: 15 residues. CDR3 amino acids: CASQYGGGSFETQYF. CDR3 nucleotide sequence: TGTGCCAGCCAATATGGGGGCGGGAGTTTCGAGACCCAGTACTTC.

CDR3 coding DNA: TGTGCCAGCAGTTACCTAACAGGGGATAGAGAAAAACTGTTTTTT. Its protein product is CASSYLTGDREKLFF. The rearrangement links TRBV6-6 to TRBJ1-4; 7 bases match TRBD1. The CDR3 loop spans 15 amino acids. Per germline, CDR1 MNHNY and CDR2 SVGAGI (reference sequence). V was pared by 2 bases and J by 8 bases, with 8 bases of the junction left unmatched.

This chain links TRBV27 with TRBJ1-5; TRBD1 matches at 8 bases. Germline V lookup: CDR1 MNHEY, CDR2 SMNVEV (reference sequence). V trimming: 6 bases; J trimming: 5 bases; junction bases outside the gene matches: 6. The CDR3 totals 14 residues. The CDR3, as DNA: TGTGCCAGCAGCCTCGGACAGGGTTATCAGCCCCAGCATTTT. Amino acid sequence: CASSLGQGYQPQHF.

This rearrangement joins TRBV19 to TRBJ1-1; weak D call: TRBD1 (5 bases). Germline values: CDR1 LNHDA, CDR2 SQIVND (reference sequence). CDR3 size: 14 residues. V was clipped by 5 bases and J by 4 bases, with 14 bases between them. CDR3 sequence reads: CASSPTGGATEAFF. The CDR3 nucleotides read TGTGCCAGTAGTCCTACAGGTGGGGCCACTGAAGCTTTCTTT.

CDR3 sequence: CASSKLPGLEDNEQFF. The CDR3 nucleotides read TGTGCCAGTAGTAAACTCCCGGGACTAGAGGACAATGAGCAGTTCTTC. This chain uses TRBV19 with TRBJ2-1, with 8 bases matching TRBD2. This CDR3 is built from 16 residues. The germline V gene encodes CDR1 LNHDA and CDR2 SQIVND (reference sequence). Germline trimming cut 4 bases from V and 5 bases from J; bases unmatched to any gene: 10.

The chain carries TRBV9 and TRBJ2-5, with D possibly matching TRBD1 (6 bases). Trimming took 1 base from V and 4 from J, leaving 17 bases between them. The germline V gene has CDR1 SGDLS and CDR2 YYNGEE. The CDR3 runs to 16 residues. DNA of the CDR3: TGTGCCAGCAGCGTAACCCCAGGGGAGACCGCAGAGACCCAGTACTTC. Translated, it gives CASSVTPGETAETQYF.

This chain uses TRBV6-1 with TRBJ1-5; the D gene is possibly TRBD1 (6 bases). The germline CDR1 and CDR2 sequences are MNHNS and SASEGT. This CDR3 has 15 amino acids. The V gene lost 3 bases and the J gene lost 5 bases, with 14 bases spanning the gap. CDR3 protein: CASSDIRDTYQPQHF. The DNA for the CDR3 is TGTGCCAGCAGTGATATCCGGGACACCTATCAGCCCCAGCATTTT.

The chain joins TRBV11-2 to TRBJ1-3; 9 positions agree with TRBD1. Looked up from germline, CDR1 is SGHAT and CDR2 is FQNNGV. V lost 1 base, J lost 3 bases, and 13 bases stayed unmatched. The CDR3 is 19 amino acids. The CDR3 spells CASSLALTQQGAFGNTIYF. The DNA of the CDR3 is TGTGCCAGCAGCTTAGCCTTAACACAACAGGGGGCATTTGGAAACACCATATATTTT.

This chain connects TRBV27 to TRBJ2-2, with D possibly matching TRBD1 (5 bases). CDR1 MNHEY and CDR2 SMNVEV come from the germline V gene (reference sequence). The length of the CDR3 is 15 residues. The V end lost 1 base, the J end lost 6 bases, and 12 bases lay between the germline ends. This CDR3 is CASSLLGRGPGELFF. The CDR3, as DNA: TGTGCCAGCAGTTTATTGGGGCGAGGACCCGGGGAGCTGTTTTTT.

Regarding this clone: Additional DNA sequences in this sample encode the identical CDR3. The CDR3 DNA follows: TGTGCCAGCAGTTTAGGTGGAACAGGGAACACCGGGGAGCTGTTTTTT. The encoded protein is CASSLGGTGNTGELFF. This chain joins TRBV27 and TRBJ2-2; D perhaps matches TRBD1 (5 bases). The V gene's germline CDR1 is MNHEY and CDR2 SMNVEV (reference sequence). The CDR3 runs 16 residues. Deletions cut 2 bases from V and 1 base from J, with 11 bases between.

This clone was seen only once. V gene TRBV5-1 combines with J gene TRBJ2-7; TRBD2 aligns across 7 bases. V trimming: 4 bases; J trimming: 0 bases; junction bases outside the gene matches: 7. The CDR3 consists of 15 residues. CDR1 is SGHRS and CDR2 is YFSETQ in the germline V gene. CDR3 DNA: TGCGCCAGCAGCATACCTAGCGGACGCTCCTACGAGCAGTACTTC. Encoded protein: CASSIPSGRSYEQYF. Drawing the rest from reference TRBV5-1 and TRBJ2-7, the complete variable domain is KAGVTQTPRYLIKTRGQQVTLSCSPISGHRSVSWYQQTPGQGLQFLFEYFSETQRNKGNFPGRFSGRQFSNSRSEMNVSTLELGDSALYLCASSIPSGRSYEQYFGPGTRLTVT.

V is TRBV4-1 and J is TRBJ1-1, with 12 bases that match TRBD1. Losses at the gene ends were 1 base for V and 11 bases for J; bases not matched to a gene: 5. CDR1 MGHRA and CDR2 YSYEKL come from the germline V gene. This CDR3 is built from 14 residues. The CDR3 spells CASSQVGQGARAFF. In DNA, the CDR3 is TGCGCCAGCAGCCAAGTGGGACAGGGGGCCCGGGCTTTCTTT.

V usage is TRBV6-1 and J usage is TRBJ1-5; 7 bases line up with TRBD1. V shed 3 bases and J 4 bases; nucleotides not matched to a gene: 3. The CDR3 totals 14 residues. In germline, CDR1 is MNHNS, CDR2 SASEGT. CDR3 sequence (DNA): TGTGCCAGCAGTGATGGGACAGCGAATCAGCCCCAGCATTTT. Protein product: CASSDGTANQPQHF.

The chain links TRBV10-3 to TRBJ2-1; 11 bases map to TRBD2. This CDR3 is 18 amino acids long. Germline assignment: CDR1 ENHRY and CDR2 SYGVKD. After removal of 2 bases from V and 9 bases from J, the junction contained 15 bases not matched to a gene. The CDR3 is CAISEPSHGTSGIGEQFF. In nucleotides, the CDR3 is TGTGCCATCAGTGAGCCTTCCCATGGGACTAGCGGTATCGGTGAGCAGTTCTTC.

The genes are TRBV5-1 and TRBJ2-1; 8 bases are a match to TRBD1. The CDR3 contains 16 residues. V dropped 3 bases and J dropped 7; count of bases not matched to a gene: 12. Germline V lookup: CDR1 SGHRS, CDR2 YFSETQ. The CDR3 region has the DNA TGCGCCAGCAGCTCCGGAATATGGACAGGGCGGAATGAGCAGTTCTTC. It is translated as CASSSGIWTGRNEQFF.

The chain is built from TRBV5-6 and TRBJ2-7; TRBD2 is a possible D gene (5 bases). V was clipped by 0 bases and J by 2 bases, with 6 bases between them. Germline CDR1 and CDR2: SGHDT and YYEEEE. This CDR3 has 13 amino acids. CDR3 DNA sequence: TGTGCCAGCAGCTTGGCCGGGACCTACGAGCAGTACTTC. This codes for CASSLAGTYEQYF.